Each of the 25 T cell receptor beta chains below was sequenced from the same sample in a study of siplizumab effects on memory and regulatory T cells. Sequencing was performed with immunoSEQ multiplex PCR; in TCRdb, only in-frame clones are kept and a portion is missing. Of around 100,000 clones listed, approximately 94% are singletons. Material for sequencing was non-Treg CD4+ T cells sorted from blood. Receptors originate from a human donor in good health.

The chain employs TRBV18 and TRBJ1-2; possibly TRBD1 for D (6 bases). The germline V gene has CDR1 KGHSH and CDR2 LQKENI. CDR3 length equals 13 residues. Between the trimmed V and J ends, which lost 1 base and 6 bases, there was a span of 9 bases. The chain's CDR3 is CASSPLEGDGYTF. In DNA, the CDR3 is TGTGCCAGCTCACCACTGGAGGGGGATGGCTACACCTTC.

The chain recombines TRBV7-2 with TRBJ2-7; D tentatively reads TRBD1 or TRBD2 (5 bases each). Germline lookup yields CDR1 SGHTA and CDR2 FQGNSA. This CDR3 region has 13 residues. Trimming removed 2 bases at V and 4 bases at J, with 9 bases between. Written as DNA, the CDR3 is TGTGCCAGCAGCTTATCAGGGAGATACGAGCAGTACTTC. Amino acids: CASSLSGRYEQYF.

The J gene is TRBJ2-7, the V gene TRBV6-1; 10 positions agree with TRBD2. The CDR3 loop spans 14 amino acids. V shed 10 bases, J shed 2 bases, and the junction held 8 bases outside the gene matches. Germline V gene lookup returns CDR1 MNHNS and CDR2 SASEGT. CDR3 coding DNA: TGTGCCATCCTCGTAGGGACTAGCGCCTACGAGCAGTACTTC. It translates to CAILVGTSAYEQYF.

This chain links TRBV18 with TRBJ1-3; unclear D gene. The germline V gene encodes CDR1 KGHSH and CDR2 LQKENI. CDR3 size: 15 residues. Trimming shortened V by 0 bases and J by 2 bases, and 8 bases separated the two germline ends. The CDR3 sequence is CASSPPAQAGNTIYF. For the CDR3, the DNA is TGTGCCAGCTCACCACCCGCGCAGGCTGGAAACACCATATATTTT.

The rearrangement uses TRBV27 and TRBJ1-2; D is ambiguous. CDR1 and CDR2 (germline): MNHEY, SMNVEV (reference sequence). The V and J ends lost 2 bases and 4 bases respectively, with 8 bases between them. The CDR3 length is 13 residues. The CDR3 sequence: CASSLDGSYGYTF. The DNA for the CDR3 is TGTGCCAGCAGTTTAGATGGCAGCTATGGCTACACCTTC.

As for this clone: This same CDR3 is encoded by further DNA sequences in the sample. The chain links TRBV9 to TRBJ1-1; a weak D match, TRBD1 (6 bases). This CDR3 is built from 15 residues. Per the germline V gene, CDR1 is SGDLS and CDR2 is YYNGEE. The V gene lost 3 bases and the J gene lost 0 bases, with 12 bases spanning the gap. The CDR3 here is CASSAGTGLNTEAFF. The CDR3 DNA is TGTGCCAGCAGCGCGGGAACAGGGTTGAACACTGAAGCTTTCTTT.

V is TRBV4-1 and J is TRBJ2-1, with 9 bases fitting TRBD2. The germline V gene has CDR1 MGHRA and CDR2 YSYEKL. CDR3 length: 17 amino acids. The V gene end was trimmed by 3 bases and the J gene end by 5 bases; junction bases not matched to a gene: 11. The CDR3 loop reads CASSQHPGTSLNNEQFF. CDR3 DNA: TGCGCCAGCAGCCAGCATCCCGGGACTAGCCTTAACAATGAGCAGTTCTTC.

The CDR3 is CASSPIGTLDRGNEQFF. The CDR3 region has the DNA TGTGCCAGCAGCCCAATTGGGACGCTTGACCGGGGGAATGAGCAGTTCTTC. The chain couples TRBV9 to TRBJ2-1; D is possibly TRBD2 (6 bases). V lost 4 bases to trimming and J lost 7 bases, with 24 bases between them. CDR3 length: 17 amino acids. From germline, CDR1 is SGDLS and CDR2 YYNGEE.

The rearrangement joins TRBV10-3 to TRBJ2-3; TRBD2 aligns across 11 bases. The CDR3 loop spans 15 amino acids. CDR1 and CDR2 (germline): ENHRY, SYGVKD. J lost 0 bases, V lost 6 bases, and 2 bases had no gene match. Written as DNA, the CDR3 is TGTGCCATCAGCGGACTAGCGGGTAGCACAGATACGCAGTATTTT. Translated: CAISGLAGSTDTQYF.

The rearrangement joins TRBV16 to TRBJ2-2, with 8 bases that match TRBD1. CDR1 is KGHSY, CDR2 FQNENV, per germline. Losses at the gene ends were 4 bases for V and 6 bases for J; bases not matched to a gene: 7. The CDR3 runs 15 residues. CDR3 sequence reads: CASSRTDRAAGELFF. In DNA, the CDR3 is TGTGCCAGCAGCCGAACGGACAGGGCGGCCGGGGAGCTGTTTTTT.

V is TRBV15 and J is TRBJ2-1; TRBD2 is a possible D gene (5 bases). CDR1 and CDR2 from the germline V gene are LNHNV and YYDKDF (reference sequence). V lost 0 bases, J lost 0 bases, and 15 bases lay in between. The CDR3 covers 18 residues. CDR3 sequence reads: CATSRDLSGPSSYNEQFF. The CDR3 bases are TGTGCCACCAGCAGAGATCTGAGCGGCCCTAGCTCCTACAATGAGCAGTTCTTC.

This clone was seen once. The genes are TRBV5-6 and TRBJ1-5, with D possibly matching TRBD1 (6 bases). V was shortened by 1 base and J by 7 bases, with 12 bases between the two germline ends. The germline CDR1 and CDR2 sequences are SGHDT and YYEEEE. The CDR3 loop spans 14 amino acids. CDR3 DNA: TGTGCCAGCAGCTTGACAGGGATAGGACAGCCCCAGCATTTT. Encoded protein: CASSLTGIGQPQHF.

The chain carries TRBV9 and TRBJ2-7; D ambiguous. V was cut by 0 bases and J by 0 bases, with 7 bases left in between. The CDR3 runs 14 residues. Germline V gives CDR1 SGDLS, CDR2 YYNGEE. The CDR3 reads CASSVDLGSYEQYF. DNA of the CDR3: TGTGCCAGCAGCGTAGATCTCGGCTCCTACGAGCAGTACTTC.

The rearrangement uses TRBV19 and TRBJ1-2; D may be TRBD1 (5 bases). This CDR3 is 15 amino acids long. Germline-derived CDR1 and CDR2 are LNHDA and SQIVND (reference sequence). Trimming removed 6 bases from V and 4 bases from J, with 18 bases in between. The CDR3 sequence is CASSGGSERGYGYTF. Here the CDR3 DNA reads TGTGCCAGTAGCGGGGGATCCGAACGGGGCTATGGCTACACCTTC.

The V and J genes are TRBV12-5 and TRBJ2-5; possibly TRBD1 or TRBD2 for D (5 bases each). The CDR3 has 15 amino acids. The V end was cut by 0 bases, the J end by 3 bases, with 11 bases between. From germline, CDR1 is LGHNT and CDR2 FRNRAP. CDR3 sequence: CASGLVRRGEETQYF. CDR3 nucleotides: TGTGCTAGTGGTTTGGTACGTAGAGGGGAAGAGACCCAGTACTTC.

The chain is built from TRBV15 and TRBJ2-1; 13 bases align to TRBD2. This CDR3 comprises 17 residues. The V gene end was trimmed by 3 bases and the J gene end by 1 base; junction bases not matched to a gene: 3. Germline CDR1 LNHNV, CDR2 YYDKDF (reference sequence). CDR3 in amino acids: CATSRGTSGISYNEQFF. The DNA of the CDR3 is TGTGCCACCAGCAGGGGGACTAGCGGGATTTCCTACAATGAGCAGTTCTTC.

The chain has TRBV5-4 and TRBJ2-2; 9 positions agree with TRBD2. CDR3 size: 16 residues. Germline CDR1 is SGHNT and CDR2 is YYREEE (reference sequence). V was pared by 6 bases and J by 3 bases, with 9 bases of the junction left unmatched. The CDR3 region is CASTLAGVVHTGELFF. DNA of the CDR3: TGTGCCAGCACCTTAGCGGGAGTGGTCCACACCGGGGAGCTGTTTTTT.

CDR3 region: CASSYSGTTYEQYF. Written as DNA, the CDR3 is TGTGCCAGCAGTTACTCCGGGACAACTTACGAGCAGTACTTC. The chain recombines TRBV6-5 with TRBJ2-7, with D perhaps matching TRBD1 (6 bases). The germline V gene encodes CDR1 MNHEY and CDR2 SVGAGI. Trimming took off 0 bases at V and 4 bases at J, with 10 bases between the two ends. This CDR3 has 14 amino acids.

The J gene is TRBJ1-2, the V gene TRBV11-2; possible D gene TRBD1, 5 bases. The germline V and J ends were trimmed by 3 bases and 2 bases, with 16 bases remaining between them. CDR3 size: 16 residues. Per the germline V gene, CDR1 is SGHAT and CDR2 is FQNNGV. CDR3 coding DNA: TGTGCCAGCAGCTTTGGGTCGACAGACCCCAACTATGGCTACACCTTC. This codes for CASSFGSTDPNYGYTF.

The rearrangement links TRBV5-1 to TRBJ2-7; 9 bases align to TRBD1. Germline lookup yields CDR1 SGHRS and CDR2 YFSETQ. This CDR3 comprises 14 residues. With 4 bases clipped from V and 2 bases from J, the junction kept 4 bases outside the gene matches. This CDR3 is CASSLDRGTYEQYF. CDR3 DNA sequence: TGCGCCAGCAGCCTGGACAGGGGTACCTACGAGCAGTACTTC.

The CDR3: CASTLSYRLSQETQYF. The DNA for the CDR3 is TGTGCCAGCACCCTCAGCTACAGATTGAGTCAAGAGACCCAGTACTTC. J is TRBJ2-5 and V is TRBV11-1; D is uncertain. With 7 bases removed from V and 2 bases from J, the gap between germline ends came to 20 bases. CDR3 length: 16 residues. In germline, CDR1 is SGHAT, CDR2 FQDESV (reference sequence).

This rearrangement joins TRBV5-1 to TRBJ2-2; 10 bases line up with TRBD2. The length of the CDR3 is 16 residues. V trimming: 3 bases; J trimming: 1 base; junction bases outside the gene matches: 3. From germline, CDR1 is SGHRS and CDR2 YFSETQ. This CDR3 reads CASSSRTSGNTGELFF. The DNA of the CDR3 is TGCGCCAGCAGCTCAAGGACTAGCGGGAACACCGGGGAGCTGTTTTTT.

This chain uses TRBV14 with TRBJ1-2; D remains unclear. The CDR3 length is 14 residues. The V gene's germline CDR1 is SGHDN and CDR2 FVKESK. V lost 0 bases, J lost 6 bases, and 11 bases lay in between. The CDR3 coding sequence is TGTGCCAGCAGCCAAGAGCTCCGGAGTCATGGCTACACCTTC. Protein product: CASSQELRSHGYTF.

The chain is built from TRBV5-1 and TRBJ2-3; 10 bases are shared with TRBD2. Per germline, CDR1 SGHRS and CDR2 YFSETQ. V gave up 6 bases and J gave up 2 bases; unmatched junction bases: 3. The CDR3 is 14 residues long. The CDR3 DNA follows: TGCGCCAGCACTAGCGGGAGATTCACAGATACGCAGTATTTT. Translation gives CASTSGRFTDTQYF.

The chain employs TRBV6-5 and TRBJ2-5, with D unclear. Germline V lookup: CDR1 MNHEY, CDR2 SVGAGI. Trimming shortened V by 6 bases and J by 5 bases, and 10 bases separated the two germline ends. CDR3 length equals 12 residues. The CDR3: CASSYIGETQYF. The CDR3 DNA follows: TGTGCCAGCAGCTATATTGGGGAGACCCAGTACTTC.